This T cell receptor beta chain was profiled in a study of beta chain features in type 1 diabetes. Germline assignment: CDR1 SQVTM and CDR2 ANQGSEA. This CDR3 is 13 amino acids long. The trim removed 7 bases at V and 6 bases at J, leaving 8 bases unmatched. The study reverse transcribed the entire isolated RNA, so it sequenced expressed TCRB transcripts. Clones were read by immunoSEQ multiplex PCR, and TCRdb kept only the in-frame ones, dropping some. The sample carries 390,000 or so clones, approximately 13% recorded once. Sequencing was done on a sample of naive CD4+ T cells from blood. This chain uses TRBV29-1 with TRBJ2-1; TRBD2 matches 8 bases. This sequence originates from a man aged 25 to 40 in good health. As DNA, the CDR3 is TGCAGCGGTGGGGCTAGCGGGTCCAATGAGCAGTTCTTC. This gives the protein CSGGASGSNEQFF.